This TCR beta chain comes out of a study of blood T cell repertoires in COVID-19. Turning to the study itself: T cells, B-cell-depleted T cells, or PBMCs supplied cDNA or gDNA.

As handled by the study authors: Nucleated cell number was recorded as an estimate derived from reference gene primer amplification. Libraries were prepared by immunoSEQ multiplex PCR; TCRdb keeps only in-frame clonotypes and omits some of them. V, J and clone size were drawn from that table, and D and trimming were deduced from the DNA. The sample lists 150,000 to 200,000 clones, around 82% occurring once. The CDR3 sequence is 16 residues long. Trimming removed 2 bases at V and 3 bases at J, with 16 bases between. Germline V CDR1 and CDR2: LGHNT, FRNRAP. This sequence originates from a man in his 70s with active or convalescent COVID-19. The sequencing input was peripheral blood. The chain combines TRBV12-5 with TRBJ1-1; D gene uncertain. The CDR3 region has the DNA TGTGCTAGTGGTTTGACCGACATCGAGGGAGACACTGAAGCTTTCTTT. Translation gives CASGLTDIEGDTEAFF.